This T cell receptor (beta chain) comes out of a study of tumor-infiltrating lymphocytes in primary liver carcinoma. The overall study: The patients, men and women alike, were aged 30 to 69 years.

Total RNA amounting to around 540 ng was the source from which TCR beta cDNA was made with a constant-region primer. Three rounds of nested multiplex PCR with slightly modified ARM-PCR produced TCR beta libraries. The first two PCR rounds used TRBV1-TRBV30 primers with a Cbeta primer, nine to eleven cycles each. TCRdb ran MiXCR on the multiplex PCR reads and lists one entry per CDR3 protein. Of over 45,000 distinct CDR3 sequences in the sample, just over 70% were seen once. Investigators took RNA and DNA out together from roughly 18-30 mg of unsorted bulk tissue. Every tumor specimen contained over 85% viable tumor cells. This clonotype showed up many times. The target antigen is unknown. The CDR3 runs to 12 residues. Germline assignment: CDR1 MDHEN and CDR2 SYDVKM. V lost 6 bases, J lost 7 bases, and 12 bases lay in between. Overall study results and limits: Reduced overlap was seen in tumor-adjacent and tumor-blood pairs versus tumor region pairs.

The sample comprised liver tumor tissue from sampling region 5. The subset: tumor region T5, tumor centre. The source of this sequence is a man in his forties with primary liver carcinoma and hepatitis B virus infection. This chain joins TRBV28 and TRBJ1-2; possible D gene TRBD1, 5 bases. As DNA, the CDR3 is TGTGCCAGCAGGGGCAGGGAGCTTGGCTACACCTTC. Translating gives CASRGRELGYTF.